One and the same sample provided the 2 T cell receptor beta chains below, sequenced in a study of T cell clonality in common variable immunodeficiency. Repertoires were generated with immunoSEQ multiplex PCR, while TCRdb's copy carries only in-frame clones and drops some. The sample was found to contain about 31,000 clones, and every one recurs. Sequencing input: peripheral blood mononuclear cells. Receptors were obtained from a person between 18 and 75 years old in good health.

In its sample, this clone is medium-sized (0.01 to 0.1%). The CDR3 extends 3 residues past the end of the read, so its final part is completed from the germline J gene. This chain connects TRBV19 to TRBJ2-6, with D possibly TRBD1 on 6 matching bases. In germline, CDR1 is LNHDA, CDR2 SQIVND (reference sequence). This CDR3 has 16 residues. V was shortened by 10 bases and J by 1 base, with 17 bases between the two germline ends. The part of the CDR3 DNA that was read is TGTGCCACCCCACGGACAGAGTTATCTGGGGCCAACGTC. Translated, it gives CATPRTELSGANV. The CDR3 in its entirety is CATPRTELSGANVLTF.

In its sample, this clone was seen a few times. The read ends 3 residues before the CDR3 terminus; that terminus is restored from the germline J gene. This chain joins TRBV25-1 and TRBJ1-6, with TRBD1 matching 10 bases. Trimming at V came to 3 bases and at J to 10 bases, leaving 3 bases not matched to a gene. CDR3 size: 14 residues. Germline V gene sequence: CDR1 MGHDK, CDR2 SYGVNS. The CDR3 spells CASSEGQGRSPLHF. The part of the CDR3 DNA that was read is TGTGCCAGCAGTGAGGGACAGGGGAGATCACCC. Variable domain in full (rest from reference TRBV25-1 and TRBJ1-6): EADIYQTPRYLVIGTGKKITLECSQTMGHDKMYWYQQDPGMELHLIHYSYGVNSTEKGDLSSESTVSRIRTEHFPLTLESARPSHTSQYLCASSEGQGRSPLHFGNGTRLTVT.